The entry below describes one T cell receptor beta chain. As yet, its antigen is unknown. Data came from immunoSEQ multiplex PCR; TCRdb stores just in-frame clones and leaves some out. The table has roughly 320,000 clones, more than 75% seen once; the top ten hold roughly 16%. The data originate from a study of shared clonotypes between healthy human individuals. Study information: Three CD4 naive, three CD4 memory, two CD8 naive and one CD8 memory plate were used per donor.

V lost 2 bases and J lost 4; bases outside the gene matches: 5. The germline V gene encodes CDR1 SGHVS and CDR2 FQNEAQ. CDR3 length equals 14 residues. Study-level results: What rarefaction showed was incomplete sorted-subset sequencing despite large depth.

The gene calls are TRBV7-8 and TRBJ2-7, with 7 bases matching TRBD1. The sequencing sample was made of memory CD8+ T cells sorted from blood. Subset described: CD45RO+ cells pooled with CCR7-negative TemRA cells. The TCR originated in a man between 18 and 35 years old in good health. CDR3 in DNA: TGTGCCAGCAGCTTAAGCCGGGACAGATACGAGCAGTACTTC. Its protein is CASSLSRDRYEQYF.